Listed here are 21 T cell receptor beta chains from one sample, sequenced in a study of a mutant IDH1 vaccine in newly diagnosed glioma. Here immunoSEQ multiplex PCR was the method, and the copy in TCRdb shows in-frame clones only, minus some. The data hold tens of thousands of clones, with about 86% observed a single time. The time point is: baseline, week 1 (first vaccination visit). The treatment denotes: pre-vaccination baseline after standard-of-care therapy. Specimen: peripheral blood mononuclear cells (PBMCs), collected from a glioma patient treated with radiotherapy, temozolomide or both. The receptors were gathered from a woman aged 18-29 years with glioma. Some clones in this sample may be carry-over from other donors' samples.

The chain carries TRBV5-6 and TRBJ1-5; the match to TRBD1 covers 8 bases. With V trimmed by 2 bases and J by 6 bases, 4 bases remained unmatched. The germline V gene encodes CDR1 SGHDT and CDR2 YYEEEE. The CDR3 is 14 amino acids. The CDR3 DNA is TGTGCCAGCAGCTTAGGGGACAGGTCTCAGCCCCAGCATTTT. Residues: CASSLGDRSQPQHF.

The chain is built from TRBV13 and TRBJ2-3; TRBD1 matches 10 bases. Per germline, CDR1 PRHDT and CDR2 FYEKMQ (reference sequence). V was clipped by 3 bases and J by 6 bases; unmatched bases: 9. This CDR3 region has 16 residues. In DNA, the CDR3 is TGTGCCAGCAGCTTCCGGGACAGGGGCTTGCGGGATACGCAGTATTTT. Its protein is CASSFRDRGLRDTQYF. The whole variable domain, filled in from reference TRBV13 and TRBJ2-3, reads AAGVIQSPRHLIKEKRETATLKCYPIPRHDTVYWYQQGPGQDPQFLISFYEKMQSDKGSIPDRFSAQQFSDYHSELNMSSLELGDSALYFCASSFRDRGLRDTQYFGPGTRLTVL.

This chain links TRBV19 with TRBJ2-2, with 10 bases matching TRBD1. The trim removed 7 bases at V and 4 bases at J, leaving 3 bases unmatched. Per germline, CDR1 LNHDA and CDR2 SQIVND (reference sequence). The CDR3 totals 14 residues. The CDR3 sequence is CASIRTGGTGELFF. CDR3 sequence (DNA): TGTGCCAGTATCAGGACAGGGGGCACCGGGGAGCTGTTTTTT. Looking up the rest from reference TRBV19 and TRBJ2-2 gives the full variable domain: DGGITQSPKYLFRKEGQNVTLSCEQNLNHDAMYWYRQDPGQGLRLIYYSQIVNDFQKGDIAEGYSVSREKKESFPLTVTSAQKNPTAFYLCASIRTGGTGELFFGEGSRLTVL.

V and J are TRBV18 and TRBJ2-5; the D is unclear. V lost 3 bases and J lost 3, with 2 bases in between. This CDR3 comprises 11 residues. CDR1 KGHSH and CDR2 LQKENI come from the germline V gene. The CDR3 nucleotides read TGTGCCAGCTCACCGGAAGAGACCCAGTACTTC. Encoded protein: CASSPEETQYF.

CDR3 amino acids: CSARPGHSTDTQYF. The CDR3 coding sequence is TGCAGCGCCCGTCCAGGGCACTCCACAGATACGCAGTATTTT. The rearrangement links TRBV29-1 to TRBJ2-3; D possibly corresponds to TRBD1 (5 bases). CDR3 length equals 14 residues. The germline V gene encodes CDR1 SQVTM and CDR2 ANQGSEA. With 7 bases removed from V and 2 bases from J, the gap between germline ends came to 16 bases.

The chain joins TRBV9 to TRBJ2-1; TRBD2 is a possible D gene (6 bases). Trimming stripped 3 bases from V and 1 base from J, with 11 bases between. This CDR3 region has 15 residues. Germline values: CDR1 SGDLS, CDR2 YYNGEE. In DNA, the CDR3 is TGTGCCAGCAGCGGGGGGGTCCCTTCCTACAATGAGCAGTTCTTC. This codes for CASSGGVPSYNEQFF.

The rearrangement links TRBV6-5 to TRBJ1-2; D gene ambiguous. V gave up 8 bases and J gave up 7 bases, with 14 bases separating them. Germline CDR1 is MNHEY and CDR2 is SVGAGI. The CDR3 has 12 residues. In nucleotides, the CDR3 is TGTGCCAGCCTGGGGTTCGTAGGTGGCTACACCTTC. Its protein is CASLGFVGGYTF.

This chain uses TRBV19 with TRBJ1-5; TRBD1 aligns across 9 bases. Germline lookup yields CDR1 LNHDA and CDR2 SQIVND (reference sequence). This CDR3 is 13 amino acids long. J gave up 7 bases and V 10 bases, and 8 bases lay outside the gene matches. The CDR3 protein is CAISTGGYQPQHF. CDR3 nucleotides: TGTGCCATCTCGACAGGGGGATACCAGCCCCAGCATTTT.

This clone is a singleton in its sample. The rearrangement links TRBV11-3 to TRBJ2-5; the match to TRBD1 covers 11 bases. V dropped 4 bases and J dropped 3; count of bases not matched to a gene: 7. Germline V lookup: CDR1 SGHNT, CDR2 YENEEA. This CDR3 region has 16 residues. Here the CDR3 DNA reads TGTGCCAGCAGCTGGAGAGGACAGGGGGCGAAAGAGACCCAGTACTTC. Its protein product is CASSWRGQGAKETQYF.

The rearrangement links TRBV21-1 to TRBJ2-1. TRBV21-1 represents a pseudogene. CDR3 length equals 14 residues. CDR3: CASCLYLTYNEQFF. Written as DNA, the CDR3 is TGTGCCAGCTGCCTGTACCTGACCTACAATGAGCAGTTCTTC.

The chain links TRBV27 to TRBJ2-3; D remains unclear. The V end lost 2 bases, the J end lost 4 bases, and 1 base lay between the germline ends. Germline CDR1 is MNHEY and CDR2 is SMNVEV (reference sequence). The CDR3 extends over 11 amino acids. The chain's CDR3 is CASSLADTQYF. CDR3 coding DNA: TGTGCCAGCAGTTTAGCAGATACGCAGTATTTT.

V is TRBV6-1 and J is TRBJ1-2; a possible D gene is TRBD1 (6 bases). Per germline, CDR1 MNHNS and CDR2 SASEGT. The CDR3 spans 15 residues. The V end was cut by 0 bases, the J end by 4 bases, with 12 bases between. The CDR3 spells CASSEANRVGYGYTF. CDR3 DNA sequence: TGTGCCAGCAGTGAAGCGAACAGGGTCGGCTATGGCTACACCTTC.

This clone was picked up a small number of times. The V gene is TRBV19, the J gene TRBJ1-1; D call uncertain. CDR3 length equals 13 residues. V lost 3 bases, J lost 4 bases, and 9 bases lay in between. The germline V gene encodes CDR1 LNHDA and CDR2 SQIVND (reference sequence). CDR3 coding DNA: TGTGCCAGTAGTATGTCTAGGGTCACTGAAGCTTTCTTT. It is translated as CASSMSRVTEAFF.

The chain recombines TRBV6-1 with TRBJ2-3; D unclear. Germline V lookup: CDR1 MNHNS, CDR2 SASEGT. The CDR3 runs 10 residues. V was cut by 6 bases and J by 8 bases, with 6 bases left in between. CDR3 residues: CASRRRTQYF. CDR3 nucleotides: TGTGCCAGCAGACGGCGTACGCAGTATTTT.

The chain couples TRBV6-5 to TRBJ2-3, with D perhaps matching TRBD1 or TRBD2 (5 bases each). The CDR3 totals 15 residues. Trimming stripped 4 bases from V and 6 bases from J, with 17 bases between. Germline V gene sequence: CDR1 MNHEY, CDR2 SVGAGI. CDR3 residues: CASSFTTGTPDTQYF. Written as DNA, the CDR3 is TGTGCCAGCAGTTTTACCACGGGGACCCCGGATACGCAGTATTTT.

This clone appeared once. V is TRBV30 and J is TRBJ2-1; D is possibly TRBD2 (6 bases). CDR3 size: 12 residues. Per the germline V gene, CDR1 is GTSNPN and CDR2 is SVGIG (reference sequence). V lost 8 bases and J 6 bases, leaving 14 bases between the germline ends. CDR3 protein: CAGRLVGNEQFF. The CDR3 DNA follows: TGTGCCGGAAGACTAGTCGGCAATGAGCAGTTCTTC.

The rearrangement joins TRBV18 to TRBJ2-7; D is unresolved. Germline CDR1 is KGHSH and CDR2 is LQKENI. The CDR3 consists of 13 residues. V gave up 6 bases and J gave up 5 bases, with 14 bases separating them. CDR3 region: CASSPLGANEQYF. The CDR3 DNA reads TGTGCCAGCTCTCCCCTTGGAGCTAACGAGCAGTACTTC.

The chain couples TRBV6-6 to TRBJ1-2; D ambiguous. This CDR3 is built from 14 residues. V dropped 2 bases and J dropped 3 bases, with 10 bases sitting between them. Germline V gene sequence: CDR1 MNHNY, CDR2 SVGAGI (reference sequence). The CDR3 spells CASSYVVGDYGYTF. The CDR3 DNA reads TGTGCCAGCAGTTACGTCGTCGGAGACTATGGCTACACCTTC.

The J gene is TRBJ2-7, the V gene TRBV5-1; either TRBD1 or TRBD2 may fit D (6 bases each). Germline V gene data show CDR1 as SGHRS and CDR2 as YFSETQ. CDR3 length: 13 residues. Between the trimmed V and J ends, which lost 4 bases and 6 bases, there was a span of 14 bases. CDR3 sequence: CASSPWGAGEQYF. CDR3 in DNA: TGCGCCAGCAGCCCATGGGGGGCGGGCGAGCAGTACTTC. The full variable domain, completed using reference TRBV5-1 and TRBJ2-7, is KAGVTQTPRYLIKTRGQQVTLSCSPISGHRSVSWYQQTPGQGLQFLFEYFSETQRNKGNFPGRFSGRQFSNSRSEMNVSTLELGDSALYLCASSPWGAGEQYFGPGTRLTVT.

This clone occurred once. This rearrangement joins TRBV6-1 to TRBJ2-2; tentative D call: TRBD2 (7 bases). CDR1 and CDR2 (germline): MNHNS, SASEGT. The CDR3 extends over 15 amino acids. V lost 6 bases and J lost 5, with 16 bases in between. The CDR3 DNA reads as TGTGCCAGCAGGCCCCTAAAGGGGGGGACCGGGGAGCTGTTTTTT. Translated: CASRPLKGGTGELFF.

The V and J genes are TRBV9 and TRBJ2-3, with TRBD1 matching 7 bases. J lost 4 bases, V lost 0 bases, and 5 bases had no gene match. This CDR3 has 15 residues. The germline CDR1 and CDR2 sequences are SGDLS and YYNGEE. The CDR3 DNA follows: TGTGCCAGCAGCGTAGAAGGACAGGCAGCAGATACGCAGTATTTT. Its translation is CASSVEGQAADTQYF.